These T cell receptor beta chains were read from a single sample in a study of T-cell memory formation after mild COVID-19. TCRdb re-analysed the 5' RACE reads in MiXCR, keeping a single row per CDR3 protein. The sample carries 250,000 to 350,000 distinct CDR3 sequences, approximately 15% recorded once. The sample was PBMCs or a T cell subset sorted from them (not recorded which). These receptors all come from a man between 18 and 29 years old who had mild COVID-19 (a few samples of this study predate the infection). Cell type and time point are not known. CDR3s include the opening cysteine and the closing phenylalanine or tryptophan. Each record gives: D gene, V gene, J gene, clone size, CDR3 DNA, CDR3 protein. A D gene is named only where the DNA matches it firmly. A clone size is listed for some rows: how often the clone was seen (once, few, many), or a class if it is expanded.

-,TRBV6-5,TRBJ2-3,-,TGTGCCAGCAGTTACTCGGGACTCGCAGATACGCAGTATTTT,CASSYSGLADTQYF
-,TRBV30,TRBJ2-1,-,TGTGCCTGGACAGGAGGGGCAAGCTCCTACAATGAGCAGTTCTTC,CAWTGGASSYNEQFF
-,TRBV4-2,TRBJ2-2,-,TGTGCCAGCAGCCAAGATCAGGTATCCGGGGAGCTGTTTTTT,CASSQDQVSGELFF
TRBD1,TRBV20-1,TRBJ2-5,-,TGCAGTGCTAGTCACAGGGGAAGGGAGACCCAGTACTTC,CSASHRGRETQYF
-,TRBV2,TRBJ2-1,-,TGTGCCAGCAGGCCCGGACGCAATACCAATGAGCAGTTCTTC,CASRPGRNTNEQFF
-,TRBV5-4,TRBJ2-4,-,TGTGCCAGCAGCTTGAGAGGGGATGGGAAAAACATTCAGTACTTC,CASSLRGDGKNIQYF
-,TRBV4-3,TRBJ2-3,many,TGCGCCAGCAGCCAGGGATTCCGAAATACGCAGTATTTT,CASSQGFRNTQYF
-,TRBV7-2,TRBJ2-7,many,TGTGCCAGCAGCCCGGGGGCCACGTCCTACGAGCAGTACTTC,CASSPGATSYEQYF
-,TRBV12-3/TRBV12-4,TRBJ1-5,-,TGTGCCAGCAGGCCCCCGGGGGCGGGTAGCAATCAGCCCCAGCATTTT,CASRPPGAGSNQPQHF
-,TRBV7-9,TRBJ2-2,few,TGTGCCAGCAGCATGTTCACGGGGGCTAACACCGGGGAGCTGTTTTTT,CASSMFTGANTGELFF
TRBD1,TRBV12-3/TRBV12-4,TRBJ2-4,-,TGTGCCAGCAGGGGGACAGGGAAGAACATTCAGTACTTC,CASRGTGKNIQYF
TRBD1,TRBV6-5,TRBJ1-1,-,TGTGCCAGCAGCTACACGGGACAGGTTGGATGGGCTTTCTTT,CASSYTGQVGWAFF
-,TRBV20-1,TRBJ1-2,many,TGCAGTGCTACCTATTATGGCTACACCTTC,CSATYYGYTF
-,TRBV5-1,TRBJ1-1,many,TGCGCCAGCAGCGTCCCTGGTGGGGGTCGGACTGAAGCTTTCTTT,CASSVPGGGRTEAFF
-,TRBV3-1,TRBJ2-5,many,TGTGCCAGCAGCCCGGGCACGGTTCAAGAGACCCAGTACTTC,CASSPGTVQETQYF
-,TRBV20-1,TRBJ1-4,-,TGCAGTGCTAGAAACCGGGACACAACTAATGAAAAACTGTTTTTT,CSARNRDTTNEKLFF
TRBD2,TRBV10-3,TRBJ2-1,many,TGTGCCGCGACTAGCGGGGGCGCGAGCTCCTACAATGAGCAGTTCTTC,CAATSGGASSYNEQFF
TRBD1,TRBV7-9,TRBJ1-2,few,TGTGCCAGCAGCGCCCGGGACAGCTATGGCTACACCTTC,CASSARDSYGYTF
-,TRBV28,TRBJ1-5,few,TGTGCCACCAGCGCGGACAATCAGCCCCAGCATTTT,CATSADNQPQHF
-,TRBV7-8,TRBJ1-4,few,TGTGCCAGCAGCGGCCGGCATAAACTGTTTTTT,CASSGRHKLFF
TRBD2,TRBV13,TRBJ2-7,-,TGTGCCAGCAGCTCCCGACTAGCGGGGGGTTACGAGCAGTACTTC,CASSSRLAGGYEQYF
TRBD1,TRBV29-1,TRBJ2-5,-,TGCAGCGTTGACCGACAGGGAGAGACCCAGTACTTC,CSVDRQGETQYF
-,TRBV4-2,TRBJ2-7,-,TGTGCCAGCAGCAAAGATTCCGGGGGCAGCTCCTACGAGCAGTACTTC,CASSKDSGGSSYEQYF
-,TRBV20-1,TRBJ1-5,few,TGCAGTGCTACCACCTCGGGTATGAGACAAGGCAATCAGCCCCAGCATTTT,CSATTSGMRQGNQPQHF
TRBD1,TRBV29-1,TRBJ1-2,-,TGCAGCGTGAACCCAGGGGGGAACTATGGCTACACCTTC,CSVNPGGNYGYTF
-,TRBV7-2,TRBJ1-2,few,TGTGCCACTTCGGACGGACCTTTCTCTGGCTACACCTTC,CATSDGPFSGYTF